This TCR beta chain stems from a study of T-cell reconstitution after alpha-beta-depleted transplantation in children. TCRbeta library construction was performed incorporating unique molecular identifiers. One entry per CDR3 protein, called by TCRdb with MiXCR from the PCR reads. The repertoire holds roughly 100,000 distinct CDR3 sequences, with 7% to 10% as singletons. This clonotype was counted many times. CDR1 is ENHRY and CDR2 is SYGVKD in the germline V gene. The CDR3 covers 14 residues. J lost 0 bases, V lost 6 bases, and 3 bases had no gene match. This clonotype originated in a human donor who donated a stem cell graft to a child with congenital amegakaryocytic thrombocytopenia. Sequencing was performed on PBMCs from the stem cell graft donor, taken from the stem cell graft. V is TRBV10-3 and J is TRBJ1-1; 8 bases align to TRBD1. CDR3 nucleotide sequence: TGTGCCATCAGGGGGACAGGTTTGAACACTGAAGCTTTCTTT. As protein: CAIRGTGLNTEAFF.